This T cell receptor (beta chain) was sequenced in a study of technical replicates of blood from several donors. TCRdb's copy holds only in-frame clones and misses some; the assay was immunoSEQ multiplex PCR. This sample yields about 100,000 clones, of which more than 90% are seen a single time; roughly 0.22% belongs to the top ten. Trimming took off 7 bases at V and 0 bases at J, with 9 bases between the two ends. Germline lookup yields CDR1 PRHDT and CDR2 FYEKMQ (reference sequence). The CDR3 sequence is 13 residues long. Specimen: T cells isolated from PBMCs. The source of this sequence is a human donor in good health. This sequence joins TRBV13 and TRBJ1-1; D not resolved. In DNA form, the CDR3 reads TGTGCCAGCACCGAGAACTTGAACACTGAAGCTTTCTTT. Amino acid sequence: CASTENLNTEAFF.